The 8 T cell receptor beta chains below all came from one sample that was sequenced in a study of blood T cells in healthy people across ages. Together with a sample-barcoded 5' primer, a J-beta primer mix was included in a second PCR lasting about 7 to 12 cycles. TCRdb called the 5' RACE reads again in MiXCR, with one record for every CDR3 protein. Altogether hundreds of thousands of distinct CDR3 sequences are present, under 65% being singletons, with the ten largest covering approximately 13%. Sequencing was performed on blood. These receptors all come from a woman of 80 years or more in good health.

The V call is TRBV9, the J call TRBJ1-1; weak D call: TRBD1 (5 bases). V was cut by 0 bases and J by 3 bases, with 12 bases left in between. Germline V lookup: CDR1 SGDLS, CDR2 YYNGEE. The length of the CDR3 is 15 residues. The DNA for the CDR3 is TGTGCCAGCAGCGTAGCCTGGGGGAGCTACACTGAAGCTTTCTTT. It translates to CASSVAWGSYTEAFF.

V usage is TRBV29-1 and J usage is TRBJ1-1; D unresolved. The CDR3 is 13 amino acids. V was cut by 4 bases and J by 5 bases, with 14 bases left in between. The germline gives CDR1 SQVTM, CDR2 ANQGSEA. CDR3 amino acids: CSVVYVRGTEAFF. Here the CDR3 DNA reads TGCAGCGTTGTATATGTGAGAGGGACTGAAGCTTTCTTT. The complete variable domain, with remaining parts taken from reference TRBV29-1 and TRBJ1-1, reads SAVISQKPSRDICQRGTSLTIQCQVDSQVTMMFWYRQQPGQSLTLIATANQGSEATYESGFVIDKFPISRPNLTFSTLTVSNMSPEDSSIYLCSVVYVRGTEAFFGQGTRLTVV.

The chain links TRBV3-1 to TRBJ1-5; D is unresolved. With 1 base removed from V and 6 bases from J, the gap between germline ends came to 7 bases. In germline, CDR1 is LGHDT, CDR2 YNNKEL (reference sequence). The CDR3 contains 13 residues. The CDR3 nucleotides read TGTGCCAGCAGCCAAGTGGGTTTTCAGCCCCAGCATTTT. It specifies CASSQVGFQPQHF.

Ten or more counts support this clonotype. V usage is TRBV14 and J usage is TRBJ2-7; tentatively, D is TRBD2 (5 bases). Trimming removed 6 bases at V and 7 bases at J, with 16 bases between. CDR1 is SGHDN and CDR2 is FVKESK in the germline V gene. This CDR3 spans 13 amino acids. The chain's CDR3 is CASSRRATREQYF. The CDR3 nucleotides are TGTGCCAGCAGTCGCCGGGCTACTAGGGAGCAGTACTTC.

In this sample, this clonotype turned up a few times. The V call is TRBV10-3, the J call TRBJ2-5; no clear D gene. Germline V gene lookup returns CDR1 ENHRY and CDR2 SYGVKD. The V gene lost 8 bases and the J gene lost 1 base, with 8 bases spanning the gap. CDR3 length equals 12 residues. CDR3 loop: CAIAVSQETQYF. In DNA, the CDR3 is TGTGCCATCGCCGTTAGCCAAGAGACCCAGTACTTC.

This clonotype showed up just a few times. The rearrangement links TRBV27 to TRBJ2-3; possibly TRBD1 for D (6 bases). The V and J ends lost 10 bases and 7 bases respectively, with 27 bases between them. CDR1 is MNHEY, CDR2 SMNVEV, per germline (reference sequence). The CDR3 sequence is 16 residues long. The CDR3, as DNA: TGTGCCACCCTTCTCCCGGGACAAGGGCGATTGCATACGCAGTATTTT. It is translated as CATLLPGQGRLHTQYF.

This chain uses TRBV4-1 with TRBJ2-1, with D possibly TRBD1 on 5 matching bases. The CDR3 contains 16 residues. With 2 bases removed from V and 7 bases from J, the gap between germline ends came to 18 bases. Looked up from germline, CDR1 is MGHRA and CDR2 is YSYEKL. The CDR3 reads CASSQTGQAPLNEQFF. Here the CDR3 DNA reads TGCGCCAGCAGCCAAACCGGACAAGCCCCGCTTAATGAGCAGTTCTTC.

The V and J genes are TRBV3-1 and TRBJ2-7, with D unclear. The CDR3 totals 15 residues. CDR1 is LGHDT and CDR2 is YNNKEL in the germline V gene (reference sequence). Deletions cut 2 bases from V and 6 bases from J, with 17 bases between. In nucleotides, the CDR3 is TGTGCCAGCAGCCAACAAGGAGTCGGAACCTTCGAGCAGTACTTC. Its translation: CASSQQGVGTFEQYF.